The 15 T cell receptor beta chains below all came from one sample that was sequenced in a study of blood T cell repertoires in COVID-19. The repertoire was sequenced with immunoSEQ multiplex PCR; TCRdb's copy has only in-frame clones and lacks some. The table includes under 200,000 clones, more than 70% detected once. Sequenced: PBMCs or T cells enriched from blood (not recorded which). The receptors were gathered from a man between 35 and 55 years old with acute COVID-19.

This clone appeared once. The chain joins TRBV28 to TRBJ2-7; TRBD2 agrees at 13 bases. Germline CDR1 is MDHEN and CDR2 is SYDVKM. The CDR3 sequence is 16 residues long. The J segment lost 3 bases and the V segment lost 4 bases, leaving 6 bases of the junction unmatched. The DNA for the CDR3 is TGTGCCAGCAGTTCCCGGACTAGCGGGAGTGGCTACGAGCAGTACTTC. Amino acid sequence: CASSSRTSGSGYEQYF.

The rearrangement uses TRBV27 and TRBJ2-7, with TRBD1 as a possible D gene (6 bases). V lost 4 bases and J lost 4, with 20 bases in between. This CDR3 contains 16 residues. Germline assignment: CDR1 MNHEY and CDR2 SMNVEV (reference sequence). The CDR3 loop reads CASSSPTGTLAYEQYF. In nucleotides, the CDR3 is TGTGCCAGCAGTTCCCCGACCGGGACATTGGCGTACGAGCAGTACTTC.

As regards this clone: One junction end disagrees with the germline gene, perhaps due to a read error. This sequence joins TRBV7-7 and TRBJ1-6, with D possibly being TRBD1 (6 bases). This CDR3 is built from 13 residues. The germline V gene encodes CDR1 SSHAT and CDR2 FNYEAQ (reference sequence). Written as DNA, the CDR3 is TGTGCTAGCAGCATGGACAGAGATTCACCCCTCCACTTT. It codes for CASSMDRDSPLHF.

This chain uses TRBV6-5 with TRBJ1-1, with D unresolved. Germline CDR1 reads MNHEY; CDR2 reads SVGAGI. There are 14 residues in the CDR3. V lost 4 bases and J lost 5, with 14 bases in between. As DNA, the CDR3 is TGTGCCAGCAGTTCCCCAGGCGTCCGGACTGAAGCTTTCTTT. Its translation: CASSSPGVRTEAFF.

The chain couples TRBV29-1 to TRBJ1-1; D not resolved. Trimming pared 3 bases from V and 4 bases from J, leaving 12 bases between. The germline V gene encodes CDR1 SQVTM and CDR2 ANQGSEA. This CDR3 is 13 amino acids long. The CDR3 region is CSVDEAGGTEAFF. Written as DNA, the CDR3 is TGCAGCGTTGATGAGGCTGGCGGCACTGAAGCTTTCTTT.

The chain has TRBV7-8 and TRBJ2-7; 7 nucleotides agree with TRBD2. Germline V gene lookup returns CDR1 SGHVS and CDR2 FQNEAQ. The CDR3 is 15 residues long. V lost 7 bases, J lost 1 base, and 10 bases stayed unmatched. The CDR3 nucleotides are TGTGCCAGCACCCGGGGGGTTGGAGGGTCCTACGAGCAGTACTTC. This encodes CASTRGVGGSYEQYF.

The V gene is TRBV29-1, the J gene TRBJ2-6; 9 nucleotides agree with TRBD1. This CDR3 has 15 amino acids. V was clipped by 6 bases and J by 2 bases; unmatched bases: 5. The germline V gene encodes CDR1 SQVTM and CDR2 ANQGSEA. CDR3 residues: CSVIRTGAGANVLTF. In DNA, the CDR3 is TGCAGCGTAATACGGACAGGGGCTGGGGCCAACGTCCTGACTTTC.

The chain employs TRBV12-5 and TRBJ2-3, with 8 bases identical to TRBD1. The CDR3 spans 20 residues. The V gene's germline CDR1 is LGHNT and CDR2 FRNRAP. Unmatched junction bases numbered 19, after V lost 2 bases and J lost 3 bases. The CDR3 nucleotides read TGTGCTAGTGGTTTGCCGGCAGGGGGCCACCCTCACCTAGAAACAGATACGCAGTATTTT. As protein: CASGLPAGGHPHLETDTQYF.

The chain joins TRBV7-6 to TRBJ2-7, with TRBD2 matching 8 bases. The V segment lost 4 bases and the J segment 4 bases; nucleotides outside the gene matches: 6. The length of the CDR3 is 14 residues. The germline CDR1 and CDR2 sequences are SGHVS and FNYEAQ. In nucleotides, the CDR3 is TGTGCCAGCAGCTGGGGGACTAGGGATTACGAGCAGTACTTC. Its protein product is CASSWGTRDYEQYF.

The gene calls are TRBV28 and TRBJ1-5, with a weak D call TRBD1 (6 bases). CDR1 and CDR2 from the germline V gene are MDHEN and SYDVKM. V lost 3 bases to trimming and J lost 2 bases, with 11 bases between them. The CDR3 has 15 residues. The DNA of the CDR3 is TGTGCCAGCAGTTTTAATCAGGGGCGCAATCAGCCCCAGCATTTT. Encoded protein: CASSFNQGRNQPQHF.

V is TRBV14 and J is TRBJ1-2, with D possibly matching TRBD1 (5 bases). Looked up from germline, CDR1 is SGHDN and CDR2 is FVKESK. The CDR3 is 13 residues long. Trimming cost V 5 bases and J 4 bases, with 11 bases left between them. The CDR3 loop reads CASSSTAFYGYTF. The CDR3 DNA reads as TGTGCCAGCAGCTCGACAGCCTTCTATGGCTACACCTTC.

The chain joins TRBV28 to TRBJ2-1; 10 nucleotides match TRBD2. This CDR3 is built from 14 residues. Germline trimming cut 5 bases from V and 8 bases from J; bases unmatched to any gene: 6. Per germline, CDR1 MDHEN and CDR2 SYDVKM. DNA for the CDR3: TGTGCCAGCAGTGCTAGCGGGAGTCTCGATGAGCAGTTCTTC. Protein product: CASSASGSLDEQFF.

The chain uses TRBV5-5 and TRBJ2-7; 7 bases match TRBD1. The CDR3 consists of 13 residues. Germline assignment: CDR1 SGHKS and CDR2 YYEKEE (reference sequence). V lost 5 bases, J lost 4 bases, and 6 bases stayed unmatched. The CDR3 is CASSRQGRYEQYF. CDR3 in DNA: TGTGCCAGCAGTCGACAGGGAAGATACGAGCAGTACTTC.

CDR3 coding DNA: TGTGCCAGCAGTGAATTCACTAGCGGGAGTAATGAGCAGTTCTTC. Translated, it gives CASSEFTSGSNEQFF. V usage is TRBV2 and J usage is TRBJ2-1; 11 positions agree with TRBD2. Germline V lookup: CDR1 SNHLY, CDR2 FYNNEI. After removal of 2 bases from V and 7 bases from J, the junction contained 4 bases not matched to a gene. This CDR3 region has 15 residues.

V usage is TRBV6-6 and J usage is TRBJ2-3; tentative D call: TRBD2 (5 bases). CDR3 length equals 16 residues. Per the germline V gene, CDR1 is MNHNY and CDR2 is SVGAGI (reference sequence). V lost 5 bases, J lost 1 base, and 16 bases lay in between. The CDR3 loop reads CASSLGGAAGTDTQYF. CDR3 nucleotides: TGTGCCAGCAGTCTAGGCGGAGCGGCGGGCACAGATACGCAGTATTTT.